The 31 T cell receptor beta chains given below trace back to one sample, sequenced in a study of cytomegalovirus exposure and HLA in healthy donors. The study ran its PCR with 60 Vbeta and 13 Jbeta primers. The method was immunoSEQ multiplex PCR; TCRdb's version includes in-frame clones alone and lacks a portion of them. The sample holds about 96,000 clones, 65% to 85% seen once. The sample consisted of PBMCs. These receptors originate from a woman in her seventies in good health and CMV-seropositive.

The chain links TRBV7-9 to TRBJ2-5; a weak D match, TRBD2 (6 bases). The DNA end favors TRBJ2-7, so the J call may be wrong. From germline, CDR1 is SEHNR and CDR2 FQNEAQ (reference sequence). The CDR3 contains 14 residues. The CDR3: CASSQRGTSYEQYF. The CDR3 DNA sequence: TGTGCCAGCAGCCAACGGGGGACCTCCTACGAGCAGTACTTC.

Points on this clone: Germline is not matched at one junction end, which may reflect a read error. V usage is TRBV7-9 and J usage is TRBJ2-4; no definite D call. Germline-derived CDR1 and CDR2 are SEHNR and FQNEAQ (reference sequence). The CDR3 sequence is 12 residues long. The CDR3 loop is CSSSIAKNIQYF. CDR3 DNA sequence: TGTTCCAGCAGTATAGCCAAAAACATTCAGTACTTC.

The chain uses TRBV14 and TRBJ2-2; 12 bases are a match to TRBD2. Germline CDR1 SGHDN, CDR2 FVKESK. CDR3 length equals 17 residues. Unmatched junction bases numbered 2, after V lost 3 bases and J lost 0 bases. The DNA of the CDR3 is TGTGCCAGCAGCCATAGGACTAGCGGGACGAACACCGGGGAGCTGTTTTTT. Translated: CASSHRTSGTNTGELFF.

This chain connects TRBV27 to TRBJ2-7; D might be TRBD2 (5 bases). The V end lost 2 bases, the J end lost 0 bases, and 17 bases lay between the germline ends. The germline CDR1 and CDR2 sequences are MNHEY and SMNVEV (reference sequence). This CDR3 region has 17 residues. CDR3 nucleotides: TGTGCCAGCAGTTTAAAATTCTTCATGGGGAGCTCCTACGAGCAGTACTTC. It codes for CASSLKFFMGSSYEQYF.

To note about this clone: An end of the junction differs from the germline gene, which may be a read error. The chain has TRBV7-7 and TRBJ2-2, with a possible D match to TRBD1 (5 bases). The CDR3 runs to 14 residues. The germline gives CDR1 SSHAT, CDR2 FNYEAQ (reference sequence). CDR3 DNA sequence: TGTGCTAGCAGCCAAGGACAGAACACCGGGGAGCTGTTTTTT. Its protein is CASSQGQNTGELFF.

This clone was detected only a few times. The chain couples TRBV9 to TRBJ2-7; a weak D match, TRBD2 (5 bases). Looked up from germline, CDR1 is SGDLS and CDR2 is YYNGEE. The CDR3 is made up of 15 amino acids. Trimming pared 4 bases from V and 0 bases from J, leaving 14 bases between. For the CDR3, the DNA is TGTGCCAGCAGCTACTCAAGTACTAGCTCCTACGAGCAGTACTTC. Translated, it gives CASSYSSTSSYEQYF.

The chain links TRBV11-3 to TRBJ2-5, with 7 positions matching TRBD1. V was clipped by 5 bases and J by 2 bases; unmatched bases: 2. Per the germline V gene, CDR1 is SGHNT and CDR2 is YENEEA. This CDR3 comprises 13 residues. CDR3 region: CASSRGQQETQYF. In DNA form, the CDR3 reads TGTGCCAGCAGCAGGGGACAGCAAGAGACCCAGTACTTC.

The CDR3 DNA reads as TGTGCCAGCAGAGTGGGACCGGGACTCAACTACGAGCAGTACTTC. Translating gives CASRVGPGLNYEQYF. The chain employs TRBV6-1 and TRBJ2-5; TRBD2 might be the D (6 bases). The end of the DNA fits TRBJ2-7 better, so the J call may be wrong. The CDR3 is 15 residues long. Germline loops: CDR1 MNHNS, CDR2 SASEGT.

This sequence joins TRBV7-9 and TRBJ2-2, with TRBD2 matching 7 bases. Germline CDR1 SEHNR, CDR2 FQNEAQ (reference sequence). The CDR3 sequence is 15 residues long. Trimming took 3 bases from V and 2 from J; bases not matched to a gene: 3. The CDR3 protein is CASSFAGVNTGELFF. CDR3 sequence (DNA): TGTGCCAGCAGCTTCGCGGGAGTAAACACCGGGGAGCTGTTTTTT.

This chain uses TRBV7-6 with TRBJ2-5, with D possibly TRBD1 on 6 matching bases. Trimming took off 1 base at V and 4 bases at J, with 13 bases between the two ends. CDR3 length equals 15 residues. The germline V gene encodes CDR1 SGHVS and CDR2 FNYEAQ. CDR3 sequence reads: CASSLGGHPGETQYF. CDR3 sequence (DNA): TGTGCCAGCAGCTTAGGGGGGCACCCCGGAGAGACCCAGTACTTC.

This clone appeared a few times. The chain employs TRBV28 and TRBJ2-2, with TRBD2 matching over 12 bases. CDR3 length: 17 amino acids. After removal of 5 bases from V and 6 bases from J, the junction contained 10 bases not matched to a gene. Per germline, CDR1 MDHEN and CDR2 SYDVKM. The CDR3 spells CASSPWDLAGGPGELFF. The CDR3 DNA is TGTGCCAGCAGTCCCTGGGATCTAGCGGGGGGGCCCGGGGAGCTGTTTTTT.

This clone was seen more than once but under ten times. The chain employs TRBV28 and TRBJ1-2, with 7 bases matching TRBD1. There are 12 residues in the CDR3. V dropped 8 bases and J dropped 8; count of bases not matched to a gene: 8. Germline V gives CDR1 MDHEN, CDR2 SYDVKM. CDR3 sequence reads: CASRTGVSGYTF. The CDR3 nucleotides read TGTGCCAGCCGAACAGGGGTCTCCGGCTACACCTTC.

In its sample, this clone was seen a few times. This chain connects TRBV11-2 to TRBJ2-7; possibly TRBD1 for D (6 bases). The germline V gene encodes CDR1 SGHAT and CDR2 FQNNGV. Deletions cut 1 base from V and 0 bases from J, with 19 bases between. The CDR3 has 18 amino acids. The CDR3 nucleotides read TGTGCCAGCAGCTTAGCCTGGACAGAACGTCTATTCTCCTACGAGCAGTACTTC. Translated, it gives CASSLAWTERLFSYEQYF. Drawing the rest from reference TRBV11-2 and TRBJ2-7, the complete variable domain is EAGVAQSPRYKIIEKRQSVAFWCNPISGHATLYWYQQILGQGPKLLIQFQNNGVVDDSQLPKDRFSAERLKGVDSTLKIQPAKLEDSAVYLCASSLAWTERLFSYEQYFGPGTRLTVT.

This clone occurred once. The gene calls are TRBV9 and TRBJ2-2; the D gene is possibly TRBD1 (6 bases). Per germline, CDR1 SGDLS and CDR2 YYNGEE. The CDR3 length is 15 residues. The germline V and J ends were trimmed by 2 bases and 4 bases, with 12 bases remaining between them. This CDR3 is CASSVSGVGTGELFF. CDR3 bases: TGTGCCAGCAGCGTTTCAGGGGTGGGCACCGGGGAGCTGTTTTTT. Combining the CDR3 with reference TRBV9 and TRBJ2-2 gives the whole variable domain DSGVTQTPKHLITATGQRVTLRCSPRSGDLSVYWYQQSLDQGLQFLIQYYNGEERAKGNILERFSAQQFPDLHSELNLSSLELGDSALYFCASSVSGVGTGELFFGEGSRLTVL.

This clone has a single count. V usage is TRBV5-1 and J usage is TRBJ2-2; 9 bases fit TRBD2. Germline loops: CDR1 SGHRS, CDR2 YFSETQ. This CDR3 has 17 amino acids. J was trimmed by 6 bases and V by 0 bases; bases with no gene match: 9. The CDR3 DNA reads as TGCGCCAGCAGCTTGGCACCGACTAGCGGAAGGCCCGGGGAGCTGTTTTTT. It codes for CASSLAPTSGRPGELFF.

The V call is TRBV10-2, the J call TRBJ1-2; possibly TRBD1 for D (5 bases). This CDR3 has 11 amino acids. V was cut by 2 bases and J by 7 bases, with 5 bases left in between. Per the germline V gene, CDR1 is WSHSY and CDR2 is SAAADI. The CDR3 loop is CASSEQGGYTF. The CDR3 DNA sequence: TGCGCCAGCAGTGAGCAGGGTGGCTACACCTTC.

In DNA form, the CDR3 reads TGTGCCATCAACGGTGTAACAGATACGCAGTATTTT. It translates to CAINGVTDTQYF. The chain recombines TRBV10-3 with TRBJ2-3; no reliable D call. V shed 7 bases and J shed 3 bases, with 8 bases lying between them. Looked up from germline, CDR1 is ENHRY and CDR2 is SYGVKD. The CDR3 is 12 amino acids.

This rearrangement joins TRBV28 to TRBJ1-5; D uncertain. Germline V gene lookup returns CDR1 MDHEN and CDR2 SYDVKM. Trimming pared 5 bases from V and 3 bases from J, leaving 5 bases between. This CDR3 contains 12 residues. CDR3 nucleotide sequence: TGTGCCAGCAGTGTCCACAATCAGCCCCAGCATTTT. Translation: CASSVHNQPQHF.

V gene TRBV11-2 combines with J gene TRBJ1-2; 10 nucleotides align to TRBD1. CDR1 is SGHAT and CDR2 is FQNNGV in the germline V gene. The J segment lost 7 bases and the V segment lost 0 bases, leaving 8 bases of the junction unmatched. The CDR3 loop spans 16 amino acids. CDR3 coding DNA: TGTGCCAGCAGCTTAGATCATGTCTGGACAGGGGGTGGCTACACCTTC. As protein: CASSLDHVWTGGGYTF.

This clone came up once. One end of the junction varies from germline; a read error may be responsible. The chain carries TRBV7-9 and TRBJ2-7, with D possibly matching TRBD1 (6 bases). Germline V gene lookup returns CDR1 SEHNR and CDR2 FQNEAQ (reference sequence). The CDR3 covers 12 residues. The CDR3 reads CSSRSLGGEQYF. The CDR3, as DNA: TGTTCCAGCAGATCACTAGGGGGCGAGCAGTACTTC.

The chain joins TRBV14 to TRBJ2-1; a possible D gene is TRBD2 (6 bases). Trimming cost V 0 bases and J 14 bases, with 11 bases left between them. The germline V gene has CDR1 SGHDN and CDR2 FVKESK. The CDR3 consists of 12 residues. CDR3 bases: TGTGCCAGCAGCCAAGATGGGACTCCGGAGTTCTTC. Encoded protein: CASSQDGTPEFF.

CDR3 residues: CASSSDRYWPQHF. The CDR3 coding sequence is TGTGCCAGTAGTTCGGACAGGTACTGGCCCCAGCATTTT. The V call is TRBV19, the J call TRBJ1-5; the match to TRBD1 covers 7 bases. CDR1 and CDR2 (germline): LNHDA, SQIVND (reference sequence). This CDR3 has 13 amino acids. V lost 5 bases to trimming and J lost 9 bases; unmatched junction nucleotides: 7. Using reference TRBV19 and TRBJ1-5 for the parts outside the CDR3, the full variable domain is DGGITQSPKYLFRKEGQNVTLSCEQNLNHDAMYWYRQDPGQGLRLIYYSQIVNDFQKGDIAEGYSVSREKKESFPLTVTSAQKNPTAFYLCASSSDRYWPQHFGDGTRLSIL.

The CDR3 loop is CASSGGRGSYEQYF. CDR3 bases: TGTGCCAGCAGTGGCGGGAGGGGCTCCTACGAGCAGTACTTC. The chain is built from TRBV2 and TRBJ2-7, with TRBD2 identical over 9 bases. The CDR3 extends over 14 amino acids. Trimming removed 4 bases from V and 0 bases from J; junction bases left unmatched: 1. The germline V gene has CDR1 SNHLY and CDR2 FYNNEI.

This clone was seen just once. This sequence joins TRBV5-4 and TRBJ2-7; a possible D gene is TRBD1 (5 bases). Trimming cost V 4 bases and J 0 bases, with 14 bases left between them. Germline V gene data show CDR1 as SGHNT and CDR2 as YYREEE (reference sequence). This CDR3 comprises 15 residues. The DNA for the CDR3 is TGTGCCAGCAGCGCCCAACAGGTTAGCTCCTACGAGCAGTACTTC. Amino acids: CASSAQQVSSYEQYF.

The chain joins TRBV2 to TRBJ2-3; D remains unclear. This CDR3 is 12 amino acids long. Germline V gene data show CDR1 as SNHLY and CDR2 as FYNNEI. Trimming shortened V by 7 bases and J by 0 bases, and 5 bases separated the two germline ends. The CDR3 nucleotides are TGTGCCAGCATAAAAAGCACAGATACGCAGTATTTT. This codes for CASIKSTDTQYF.

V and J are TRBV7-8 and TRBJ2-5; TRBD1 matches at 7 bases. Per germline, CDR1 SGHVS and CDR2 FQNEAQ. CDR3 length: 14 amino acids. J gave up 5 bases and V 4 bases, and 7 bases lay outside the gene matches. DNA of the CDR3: TGTGCCAGCAGCTCGGGACAGCACCCGGAGACCCAGTACTTC. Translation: CASSSGQHPETQYF.

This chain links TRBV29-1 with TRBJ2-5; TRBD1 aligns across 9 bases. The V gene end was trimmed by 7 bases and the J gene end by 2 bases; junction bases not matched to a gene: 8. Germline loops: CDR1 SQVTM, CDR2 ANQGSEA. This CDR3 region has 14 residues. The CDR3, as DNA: TGCAGCGCTAAAAACAGGGGGCGGCAAGAGACCCAGTACTTC. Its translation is CSAKNRGRQETQYF. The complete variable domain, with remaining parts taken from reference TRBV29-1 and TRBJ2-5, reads SAVISQKPSRDICQRGTSLTIQCQVDSQVTMMFWYRQQPGQSLTLIATANQGSEATYESGFVIDKFPISRPNLTFSTLTVSNMSPEDSSIYLCSAKNRGRQETQYFGPGTRLLVL.

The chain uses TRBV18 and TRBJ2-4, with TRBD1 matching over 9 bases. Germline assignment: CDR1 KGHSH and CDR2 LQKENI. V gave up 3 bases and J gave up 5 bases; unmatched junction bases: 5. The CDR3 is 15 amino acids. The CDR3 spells CASSPPGQGQNIQYF. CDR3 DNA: TGTGCCAGCTCACCGCCGGGACAGGGCCAAAACATTCAGTACTTC. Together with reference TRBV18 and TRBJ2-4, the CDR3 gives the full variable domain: NAGVMQNPRHLVRRRGQEARLRCSPMKGHSHVYWYRQLPEEGLKFMVYLQKENIIDESGMPKERFSAEFPKEGPSILRIQQVVRGDSAAYFCASSPPGQGQNIQYFGAGTRLSVL.

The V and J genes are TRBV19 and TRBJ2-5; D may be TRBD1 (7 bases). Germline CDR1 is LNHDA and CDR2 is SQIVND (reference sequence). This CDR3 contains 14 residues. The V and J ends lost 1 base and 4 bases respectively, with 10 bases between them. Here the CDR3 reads CASSIGQGGETQYF. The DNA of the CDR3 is TGTGCCAGTAGTATAGGACAGGGAGGAGAGACCCAGTACTTC.

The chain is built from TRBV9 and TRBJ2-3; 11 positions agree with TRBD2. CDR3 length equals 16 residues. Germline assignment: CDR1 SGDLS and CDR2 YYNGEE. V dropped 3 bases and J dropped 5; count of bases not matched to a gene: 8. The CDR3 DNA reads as TGTGCCAGCAGCGCTTTAGCGGGAGGGCCTGGAGATACGCAGTATTTT. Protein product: CASSALAGGPGDTQYF.

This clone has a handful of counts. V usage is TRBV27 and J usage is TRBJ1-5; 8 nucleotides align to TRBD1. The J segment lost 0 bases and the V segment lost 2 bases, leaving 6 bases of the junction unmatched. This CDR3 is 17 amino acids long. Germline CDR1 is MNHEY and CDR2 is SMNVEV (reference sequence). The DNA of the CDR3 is TGTGCCAGCAGTTTACGTCGGACAGGGAATAGCAATCAGCCCCAGCATTTT. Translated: CASSLRRTGNSNQPQHF.